Listed below are T cell receptor beta chains from one sample, sequenced in a study of T-cell reconstitution after alpha-beta-depleted transplantation in children. TCRdb reprocessed the PCR reads via MiXCR and lists one record per CDR3 protein. The sample has about 830,000 distinct CDR3 sequences; roughly 15% are singletons. The sample here was PBMCs, mostly from graft donor cells, taken 360 days after TCRalphabeta/CD19-depleted stem cell transplant. The receptors were sampled from a male patient younger than 18 who had a stem cell transplant for acute lymphoblastic leukemia, so the T cells may come from the graft donor. CDR3s include the opening cysteine and the closing phenylalanine or tryptophan. Each record gives: J gene, clone size, V gene, D gene, CDR3 DNA, CDR3 protein. A D gene is named only where the DNA matches it firmly. Expanded clones are given a class, and other clones once, few, many or no size at all.

j_call: TRBJ2-5; clone_size: few; v_call: TRBV2; d_call: NA; cdr3_nt: TGTGCCAGCAGGTCCCTCGGGGCGCAGTACTTC; cdr3_aa: CASRSLGAQYF
j_call: TRBJ2-5; clone_size: NA; v_call: TRBV5-1; d_call: TRBD2; cdr3_nt: TGCGCCAGCAGCTTGAGCATGGGACTAGCGGGAGAGACCCAGTACTTC; cdr3_aa: CASSLSMGLAGETQYF
j_call: TRBJ2-2; clone_size: NA; v_call: TRBV18; d_call: NA; cdr3_nt: TGTGCCAGCTCACCACTGGACGGGGAGCTGTTTTTT; cdr3_aa: CASSPLDGELFF
j_call: TRBJ1-3; clone_size: NA; v_call: TRBV7-8; d_call: NA; cdr3_nt: TGTGCCAGCAGGTCTAACAGGGTTTTAGGTGGAAACACCATATATTTT; cdr3_aa: CASRSNRVLGGNTIYF
j_call: TRBJ2-5; clone_size: NA; v_call: TRBV29-1; d_call: TRBD1; cdr3_nt: TGCAGCGTTGATACAGGGGGCCGGGTAGAAGAGACCCAGTACTTC; cdr3_aa: CSVDTGGRVEETQYF
j_call: TRBJ1-5; clone_size: few; v_call: TRBV19; d_call: TRBD1; cdr3_nt: TGTGCCAGTAGTATTGACAGGGAGTCCAATCAGCCCCAGCATTTT; cdr3_aa: CASSIDRESNQPQHF
j_call: TRBJ1-1; clone_size: few; v_call: TRBV5-1; d_call: NA; cdr3_nt: TGCGCCAGCAGCTGGAGACCGACAGTCGCAGGTGCTGAAGCTTTCTTT; cdr3_aa: CASSWRPTVAGAEAFF
j_call: TRBJ2-1; clone_size: NA; v_call: TRBV7-8; d_call: TRBD2; cdr3_nt: TGTGCCAGCAGCCCCACCCTAGCGGGAGTGGGGTACAATGAGCAGTTCTTC; cdr3_aa: CASSPTLAGVGYNEQFF
j_call: TRBJ2-3; clone_size: many; v_call: TRBV12-3/TRBV12-4; d_call: TRBD2; cdr3_nt: TGTGCCAGCACCTTTGCAGCTAGCGGGAGACGCGATACGCAGTATTTT; cdr3_aa: CASTFAASGRRDTQYF
j_call: TRBJ2-7; clone_size: few; v_call: TRBV12-3/TRBV12-4; d_call: TRBD2; cdr3_nt: TGTGCCAGCAGAAGAGCGGGACGGTCCTACGAGCAGTACTTC; cdr3_aa: CASRRAGRSYEQYF
j_call: TRBJ2-5; clone_size: NA; v_call: TRBV18; d_call: NA; cdr3_nt: TGTGCCAGCTCACCCTACGAGAAGACCCAGTACTTC; cdr3_aa: CASSPYEKTQYF
j_call: TRBJ2-2; clone_size: few; v_call: TRBV12-3/TRBV12-4; d_call: TRBD1; cdr3_nt: TGTGCCAGCAGTTTATTTAGGGGACAGTTAAACACCGGGGAGCTGTTTTTT; cdr3_aa: CASSLFRGQLNTGELFF
j_call: TRBJ2-3; clone_size: NA; v_call: TRBV29-1; d_call: TRBD1; cdr3_nt: TGCAGCGTTGTGGGACAGGCCCCGGATACGCAGTATTTT; cdr3_aa: CSVVGQAPDTQYF
j_call: TRBJ2-4; clone_size: NA; v_call: TRBV5-4; d_call: TRBD2; cdr3_nt: TGTGCCAGCAGCTGGAAGGGAGGGCCCAGCATTCAGTACTTC; cdr3_aa: CASSWKGGPSIQYF
j_call: TRBJ2-3; clone_size: many; v_call: TRBV18; d_call: NA; cdr3_nt: TGTGCCAGCTCACCTAGACTGGGGCCCACAGATACGCAGTATTTT; cdr3_aa: CASSPRLGPTDTQYF
j_call: TRBJ2-4; clone_size: few; v_call: TRBV12-3/TRBV12-4; d_call: NA; cdr3_nt: TGTGCCAGCAGTCGAGGACAGGGACTAACCAAAAACATTCAGTACTTC; cdr3_aa: CASSRGQGLTKNIQYF
j_call: TRBJ2-3; clone_size: few; v_call: TRBV7-3; d_call: NA; cdr3_nt: TGTGCCAGCAGCTTATACGCGTACCTCACAGATACGCAGTATTTT; cdr3_aa: CASSLYAYLTDTQYF
j_call: TRBJ2-5; clone_size: few; v_call: TRBV7-3; d_call: TRBD1; cdr3_nt: TGTGCCAGCAGCACGACAGGGGGCGGGGAGACCCAGTACTTC; cdr3_aa: CASSTTGGGETQYF
j_call: TRBJ2-4; clone_size: many; v_call: TRBV30; d_call: NA; cdr3_nt: TGTGCCTGGAGTGTAGGGGACTTTAACATTCAGTACTTC; cdr3_aa: CAWSVGDFNIQYF
j_call: TRBJ2-7; clone_size: NA; v_call: TRBV5-1; d_call: TRBD2; cdr3_nt: TGCGCCAGCAGCTCCCGGGACTACCTTAACGGTTACGAGCAGTACTTC; cdr3_aa: CASSSRDYLNGYEQYF
j_call: TRBJ2-7; clone_size: NA; v_call: TRBV15; d_call: TRBD2; cdr3_nt: TGTGCCACCAGAAGTCCAACCCCGGGACTAGCTGTTGGACCCCACGAGCAGTACTTC; cdr3_aa: CATRSPTPGLAVGPHEQYF
j_call: TRBJ1-5; clone_size: few; v_call: TRBV12-3/TRBV12-4; d_call: NA; cdr3_nt: TGTGCCAGCAGCCTAAGGGGACGGAGCAATCAGCCCCAGCATTTT; cdr3_aa: CASSLRGRSNQPQHF
j_call: TRBJ2-2; clone_size: few; v_call: TRBV5-4; d_call: NA; cdr3_nt: TGTGCCAGCAGCTTGGAACAGGCGAACACCGGGGAGCTGTTTTTT; cdr3_aa: CASSLEQANTGELFF
j_call: TRBJ2-1; clone_size: NA; v_call: TRBV5-1; d_call: TRBD2; cdr3_nt: TGCGCCAGCAGCTCCCGGACTAGCGGGATTAGGTGGGGCAATGAGCAGTTCTTC; cdr3_aa: CASSSRTSGIRWGNEQFF
j_call: TRBJ2-7; clone_size: NA; v_call: TRBV11-1; d_call: TRBD2; cdr3_nt: TGTGCCAGCAGCTTAGTTATTCGGCTAGCGGGACCGAATTCCTACGAGCAGTACTTC; cdr3_aa: CASSLVIRLAGPNSYEQYF
j_call: TRBJ2-1; clone_size: few; v_call: TRBV15; d_call: NA; cdr3_nt: TGTGCCACCAGCAGGGATACAGGCGGTTACAATGAGCAGTTCTTC; cdr3_aa: CATSRDTGGYNEQFF
j_call: TRBJ1-3; clone_size: NA; v_call: TRBV20-1; d_call: NA; cdr3_nt: TGCAGTGCCGACGAGACAGCCTCTGGAAACACCATATATTTT; cdr3_aa: CSADETASGNTIYF
j_call: TRBJ2-1; clone_size: many; v_call: TRBV18; d_call: TRBD2; cdr3_nt: TGTGCCAGCTCACCACCGGGACTAGCCACCTACAATGAGCAGTTCTTC; cdr3_aa: CASSPPGLATYNEQFF
j_call: TRBJ1-2; clone_size: NA; v_call: TRBV5-1; d_call: NA; cdr3_nt: TGCGCCAGCAGCTTGGAGCCAGTAGGCTATGGCTACACCTTC; cdr3_aa: CASSLEPVGYGYTF
j_call: TRBJ2-5; clone_size: NA; v_call: TRBV12-3/TRBV12-4; d_call: NA; cdr3_nt: TGTGCCAGCACCCCCCAGGGCCTTCAAGAGACCCAGTACTTC; cdr3_aa: CASTPQGLQETQYF
j_call: TRBJ2-3; clone_size: few; v_call: TRBV15; d_call: NA; cdr3_nt: TGTGCCACCAGCAGAGGCCCTTCGGGACTTGGCACAGATACGCAGTATTTT; cdr3_aa: CATSRGPSGLGTDTQYF
j_call: TRBJ2-7; clone_size: many; v_call: TRBV12-3/TRBV12-4; d_call: NA; cdr3_nt: TGTGCCAGCACTAGAGACGGGAACTACGAGCAGTACTTC; cdr3_aa: CASTRDGNYEQYF
j_call: TRBJ1-2; clone_size: NA; v_call: TRBV7-9; d_call: NA; cdr3_nt: TGTGCCAGCACCCCCTGGGACCACAACTATGGCTACACCTTC; cdr3_aa: CASTPWDHNYGYTF
j_call: TRBJ2-1; clone_size: many; v_call: TRBV4-1; d_call: TRBD2; cdr3_nt: TGCGCCAGTCTACTAACGACTAGCGATGAGCAGTTCTTC; cdr3_aa: CASLLTTSDEQFF
j_call: TRBJ1-5; clone_size: many; v_call: TRBV4-1; d_call: NA; cdr3_nt: TGCGCCAGCAGCCGCGATTCGCCTATTAGCAATCAGCCCCAGCATTTT; cdr3_aa: CASSRDSPISNQPQHF
j_call: TRBJ2-7; clone_size: NA; v_call: TRBV12-3/TRBV12-4; d_call: TRBD2; cdr3_nt: TGTGCCAGCACCCATGAGGCGGGAGTATCCTACGAGCAGTACTTC; cdr3_aa: CASTHEAGVSYEQYF
j_call: TRBJ2-5; clone_size: few; v_call: TRBV7-9; d_call: NA; cdr3_nt: TGTGCCAGCAGCCCGACCGTGGAGACCCAGTACTTC; cdr3_aa: CASSPTVETQYF
j_call: TRBJ2-2; clone_size: few; v_call: TRBV20-1; d_call: NA; cdr3_nt: TGCAGTGCTAGGGCGTACTCGAACACCGGGGAGCTGTTTTTT; cdr3_aa: CSARAYSNTGELFF
j_call: TRBJ2-1; clone_size: few; v_call: TRBV19; d_call: NA; cdr3_nt: TGTGCCAGTGGGGTAGCGGCATACAATGAGCAGTTCTTC; cdr3_aa: CASGVAAYNEQFF
j_call: TRBJ2-7; clone_size: few; v_call: TRBV29-1; d_call: NA; cdr3_nt: TGCAGCGTCAAGGGGAGGCCCTACGAGCAGTACTTC; cdr3_aa: CSVKGRPYEQYF
j_call: TRBJ2-1; clone_size: NA; v_call: TRBV5-4; d_call: TRBD2; cdr3_nt: TGTGCCAGCAGCTTGTTGGAGACTAGCCTAAATGAGCAGTTCTTC; cdr3_aa: CASSLLETSLNEQFF
j_call: TRBJ2-1; clone_size: many; v_call: TRBV5-1; d_call: TRBD2; cdr3_nt: TGCGCCAGCAGCTTGGTAATGGGCGGGAGGTCCTACAATGAGCAGTTCTTC; cdr3_aa: CASSLVMGGRSYNEQFF
j_call: TRBJ2-7; clone_size: few; v_call: TRBV5-1; d_call: TRBD1; cdr3_nt: TGCGCCAGCAGCTTGGAAGGGACAGGCTACGAGCAGTACTTC; cdr3_aa: CASSLEGTGYEQYF
j_call: TRBJ2-7; clone_size: NA; v_call: TRBV20-1; d_call: NA; cdr3_nt: TGCAGTGCTAGAGGGGACTCGGCCTACGAGCAGTACTTC; cdr3_aa: CSARGDSAYEQYF
j_call: TRBJ1-4; clone_size: NA; v_call: TRBV12-3/TRBV12-4; d_call: NA; cdr3_nt: TGTGCCAGCAGTTTACGGGGAAAACTGTTTTTT; cdr3_aa: CASSLRGKLFF
j_call: TRBJ2-1; clone_size: few; v_call: TRBV6-6; d_call: NA; cdr3_nt: TGTGCCAGCGGGAGACAGAATGAGCAGTTCTTC; cdr3_aa: CASGRQNEQFF
j_call: TRBJ2-4; clone_size: few; v_call: TRBV20-1; d_call: NA; cdr3_nt: TGCAGTGCTAGTTCAATGGTGGTAGCCAAAAACATTCAGTACTTC; cdr3_aa: CSASSMVVAKNIQYF
j_call: TRBJ2-7; clone_size: NA; v_call: TRBV5-1; d_call: TRBD2; cdr3_nt: TGCGCCAGCAGCGGCCGGGACTACCCCTCCTACGAGCAGTACTTC; cdr3_aa: CASSGRDYPSYEQYF